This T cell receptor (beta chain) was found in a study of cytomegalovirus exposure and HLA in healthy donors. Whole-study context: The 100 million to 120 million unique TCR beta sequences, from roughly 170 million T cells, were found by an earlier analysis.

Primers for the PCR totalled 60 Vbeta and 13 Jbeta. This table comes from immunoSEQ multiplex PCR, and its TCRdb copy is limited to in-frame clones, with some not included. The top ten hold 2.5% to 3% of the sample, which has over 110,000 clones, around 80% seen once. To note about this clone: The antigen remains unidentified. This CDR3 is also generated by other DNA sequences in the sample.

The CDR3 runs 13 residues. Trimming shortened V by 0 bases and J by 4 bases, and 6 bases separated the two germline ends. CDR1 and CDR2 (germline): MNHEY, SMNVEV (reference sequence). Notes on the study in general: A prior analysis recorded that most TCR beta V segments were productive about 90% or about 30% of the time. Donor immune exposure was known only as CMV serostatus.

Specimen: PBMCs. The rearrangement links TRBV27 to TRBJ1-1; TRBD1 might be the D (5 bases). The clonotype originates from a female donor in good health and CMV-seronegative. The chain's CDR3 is CASSLSRGTEAFF. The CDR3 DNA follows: TGTGCCAGCAGTTTATCTAGGGGCACTGAAGCTTTCTTT.